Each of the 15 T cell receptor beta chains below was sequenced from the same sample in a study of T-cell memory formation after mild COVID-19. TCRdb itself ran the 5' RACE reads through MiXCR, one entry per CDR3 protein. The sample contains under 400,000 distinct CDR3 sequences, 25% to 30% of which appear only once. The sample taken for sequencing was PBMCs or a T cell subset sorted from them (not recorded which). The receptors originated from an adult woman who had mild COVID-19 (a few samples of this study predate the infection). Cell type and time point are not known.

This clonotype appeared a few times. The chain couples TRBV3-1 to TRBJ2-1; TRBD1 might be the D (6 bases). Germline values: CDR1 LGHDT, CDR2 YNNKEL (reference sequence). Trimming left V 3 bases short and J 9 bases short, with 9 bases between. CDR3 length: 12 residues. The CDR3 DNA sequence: TGTGCCAGCAGCCAGACAGGATTTGAGCAGTTCTTC. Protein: CASSQTGFEQFF.

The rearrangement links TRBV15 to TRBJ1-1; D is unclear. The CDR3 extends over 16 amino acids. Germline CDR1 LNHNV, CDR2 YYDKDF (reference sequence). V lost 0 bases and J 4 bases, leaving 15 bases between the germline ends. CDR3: CATSRDGVRPGTEAFF. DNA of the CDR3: TGTGCCACCAGCAGAGATGGGGTCAGACCAGGCACTGAAGCTTTCTTT. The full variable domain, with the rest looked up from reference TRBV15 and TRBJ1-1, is DAMVIQNPRYQVTQFGKPVTLSCSQTLNHNVMYWYQQKSSQAPKLLFHYYDKDFNNEADTPDNFQSRRPNTSFCFLDIRSPGLGDTAMYLCATSRDGVRPGTEAFFGQGTRLTVV.

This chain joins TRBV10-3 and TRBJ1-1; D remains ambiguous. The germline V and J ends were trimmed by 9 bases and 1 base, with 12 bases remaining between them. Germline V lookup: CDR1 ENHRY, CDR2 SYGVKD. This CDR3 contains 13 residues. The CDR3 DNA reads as TGTGCCATGTCCCTGAAGACGAACACTGAAGCTTTCTTT. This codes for CAMSLKTNTEAFF.

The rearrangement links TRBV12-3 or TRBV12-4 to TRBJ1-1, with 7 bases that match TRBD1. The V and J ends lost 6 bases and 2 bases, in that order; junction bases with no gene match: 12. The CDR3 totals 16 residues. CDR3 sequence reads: CASSFLLTGTNTEAFF. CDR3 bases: TGTGCCAGCAGCTTCCTCTTGACAGGGACCAACACTGAAGCTTTCTTT.

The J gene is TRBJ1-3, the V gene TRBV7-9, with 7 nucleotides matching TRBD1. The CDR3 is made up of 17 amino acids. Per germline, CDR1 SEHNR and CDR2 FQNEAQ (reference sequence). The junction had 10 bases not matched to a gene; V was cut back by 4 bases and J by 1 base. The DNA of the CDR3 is TGTGCCAGCAGCTCATATGCCTCAGGGGGATCTGGAAACACCATATATTTT. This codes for CASSSYASGGSGNTIYF.

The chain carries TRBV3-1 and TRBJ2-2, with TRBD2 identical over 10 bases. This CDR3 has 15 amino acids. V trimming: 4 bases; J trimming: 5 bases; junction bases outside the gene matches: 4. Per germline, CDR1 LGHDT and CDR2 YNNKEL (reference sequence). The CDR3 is CASSRGLAITGELFF. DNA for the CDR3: TGTGCCAGCAGCCGGGGACTAGCGATTACCGGGGAGCTGTTTTTT.

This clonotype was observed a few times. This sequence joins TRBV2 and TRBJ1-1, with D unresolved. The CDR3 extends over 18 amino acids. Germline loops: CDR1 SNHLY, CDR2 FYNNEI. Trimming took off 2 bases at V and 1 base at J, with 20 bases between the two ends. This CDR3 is CASSEKVWPTIGNTEAFF. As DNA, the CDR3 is TGTGCCAGCAGTGAAAAGGTCTGGCCGACCATCGGGAACACTGAAGCTTTCTTT.

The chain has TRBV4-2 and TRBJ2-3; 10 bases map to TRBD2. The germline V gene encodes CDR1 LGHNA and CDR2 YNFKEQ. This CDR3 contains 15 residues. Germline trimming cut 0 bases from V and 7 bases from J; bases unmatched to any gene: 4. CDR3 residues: CASSQEQREGHTQYF. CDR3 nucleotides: TGTGCCAGCAGCCAAGAGCAGCGGGAGGGCCATACGCAGTATTTT.

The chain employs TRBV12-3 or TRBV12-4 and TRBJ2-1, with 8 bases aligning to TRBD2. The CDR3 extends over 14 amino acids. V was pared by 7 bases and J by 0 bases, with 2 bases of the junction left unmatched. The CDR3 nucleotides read TGTGCCAGCAAAAGCGGGAGCTCCTACAATGAGCAGTTCTTC. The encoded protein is CASKSGSSYNEQFF.

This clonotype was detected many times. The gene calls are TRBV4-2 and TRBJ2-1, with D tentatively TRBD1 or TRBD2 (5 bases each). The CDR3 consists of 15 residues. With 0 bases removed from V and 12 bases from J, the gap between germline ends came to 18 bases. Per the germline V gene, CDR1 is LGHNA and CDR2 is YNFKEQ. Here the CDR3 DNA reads TGTGCCAGCAGCCAAGATTCGGAGACACCGAGGGGGCAGTTCTTC. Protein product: CASSQDSETPRGQFF.

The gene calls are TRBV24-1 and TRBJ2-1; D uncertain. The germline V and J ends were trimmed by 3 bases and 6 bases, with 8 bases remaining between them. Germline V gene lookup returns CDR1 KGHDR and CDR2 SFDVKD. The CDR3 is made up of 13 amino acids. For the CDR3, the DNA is TGTGCCACCAGTGATACCTACGCCAATGAGCAGTTCTTC. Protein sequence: CATSDTYANEQFF.

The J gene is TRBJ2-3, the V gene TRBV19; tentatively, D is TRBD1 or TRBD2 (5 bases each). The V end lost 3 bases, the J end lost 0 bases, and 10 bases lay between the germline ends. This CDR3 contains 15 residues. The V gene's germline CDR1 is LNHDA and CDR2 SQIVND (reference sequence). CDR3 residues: CASSISGHSTDTQYF. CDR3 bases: TGTGCCAGTAGTATCAGCGGACATAGCACAGATACGCAGTATTTT.

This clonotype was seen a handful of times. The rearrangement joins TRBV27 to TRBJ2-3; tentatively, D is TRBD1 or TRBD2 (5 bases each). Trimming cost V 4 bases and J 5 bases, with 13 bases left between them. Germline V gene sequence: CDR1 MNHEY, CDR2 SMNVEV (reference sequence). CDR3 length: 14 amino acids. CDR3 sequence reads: CASSSWGRGDTQYF. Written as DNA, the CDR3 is TGTGCCAGCAGTTCGTGGGGCCGGGGAGATACGCAGTATTTT.

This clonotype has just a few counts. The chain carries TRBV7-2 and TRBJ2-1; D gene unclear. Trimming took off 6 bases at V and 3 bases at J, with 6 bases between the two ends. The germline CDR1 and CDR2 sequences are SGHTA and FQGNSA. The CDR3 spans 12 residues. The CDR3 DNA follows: TGTGCCAGCAGTTCCGGCTACAATGAGCAGTTCTTC. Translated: CASSSGYNEQFF.

The CDR3: CASIHRGIENTEAFF. The CDR3 bases are TGTGCCAGCATTCACAGGGGGATTGAGAACACTGAAGCTTTCTTT. The chain has TRBV21-1 and TRBJ1-1; the table's D gene call, TRBD1, was not cross checked with the DNA. TRBV21-1 is listed as a pseudogene. This CDR3 region has 15 residues.